Below, one TCR beta chain is given with its context. Its antigen is unknown. This record comes from a study of long-term antiretroviral therapy in people with HIV. Study conclusions and caveats: Post-treatment diversity went higher with ART but stayed below transplant donor controls.

Version v3.0 of the immunoSEQ assay was performed at survey level. Profiled with immunoSEQ multiplex PCR; TCRdb holds only in-frame clones, not every one. The repertoire consists of 20,000 to 25,000 clones, with roughly 91% occurring once and the leading ten covering about 8.3%. Germline V gene lookup returns CDR1 MNHEY and CDR2 SVGAGI. There are 15 residues in the CDR3. V was shortened by 8 bases and J by 1 base, with 17 bases between the two germline ends. V and J are TRBV6-5 and TRBJ1-2, with D perhaps matching TRBD1 (5 bases). Sequenced here: unsorted PBMCs, sampled 0.2 years before starting antiretroviral therapy. The origin of this receptor is a man aged 18 to 29 with HIV. CDR3 protein: CASAMSLGHNYGYTF. CDR3 in DNA: TGTGCCAGCGCCATGTCTCTCGGACATAACTATGGCTACACCTTC.